Shown below are 22 T cell receptor beta chains from a single sample sequenced in a study of cytomegalovirus exposure and HLA in healthy donors. Only in-frame clones appear in the TCRdb table, and some are missing; sequencing was by immunoSEQ multiplex PCR. The table has approximately 300,000 clones, 87% seen once; the top ten hold over 1%. The sample was PBMCs. The receptor set was obtained from a woman aged 30 to 39 in good health and CMV-seropositive.

This chain uses TRBV19 with TRBJ1-5; D is perhaps TRBD1 (6 bases). V was trimmed by 3 bases and J by 0 bases, leaving 15 bases between them. Germline-derived CDR1 and CDR2 are LNHDA and SQIVND (reference sequence). The CDR3 contains 17 residues. This CDR3 is CASSMGQGTPSNQPQHF. CDR3 DNA sequence: TGTGCCAGTAGTATGGGGCAGGGGACCCCTAGCAATCAGCCCCAGCATTTT.

A word on this clone: This sample also contains other DNA sequences that code for the same CDR3. J is TRBJ1-5 and V is TRBV27, with unresolved D. Germline loops: CDR1 MNHEY, CDR2 SMNVEV (reference sequence). The CDR3 length is 12 residues. The V and J ends lost 6 bases and 1 base respectively, with 4 bases between them. The CDR3 nucleotides are TGTGCCAGCAGCTACAGCAATCAGCCCCAGCATTTT. Protein sequence: CASSYSNQPQHF.

This chain uses TRBV28 with TRBJ2-1, with 8 bases matching TRBD2. Germline lookup yields CDR1 MDHEN and CDR2 SYDVKM. Trimming removed 7 bases from V and 7 bases from J; junction bases left unmatched: 3. The CDR3 has 12 residues. CDR3 sequence (DNA): TGTGCCAGCACCCCGGGGGGGAATGAGCAGTTCTTC. This sequence encodes CASTPGGNEQFF.

This chain joins TRBV7-2 and TRBJ1-1, with 8 bases aligning to TRBD1. The V segment lost 5 bases and the J segment 5 bases; nucleotides outside the gene matches: 16. This CDR3 spans 17 amino acids. The germline V gene encodes CDR1 SGHTA and CDR2 FQGNSA. The CDR3 protein is CASSVDQGARGYTEAFF. The CDR3 region has the DNA TGTGCCAGCAGCGTAGACCAGGGGGCTAGAGGGTATACTGAAGCTTTCTTT.

The V and J genes are TRBV2 and TRBJ2-6; D not resolved. CDR3 size: 18 residues. V dropped 0 bases and J dropped 0 bases, with 12 bases sitting between them. Germline V gives CDR1 SNHLY, CDR2 FYNNEI. This CDR3 is CASSEAPGSISGANVLTF. The CDR3, as DNA: TGTGCCAGCAGTGAAGCGCCCGGCAGCATCTCTGGGGCCAACGTCCTGACTTTC.

The chain couples TRBV18 to TRBJ2-3; TRBD2 matches 12 bases. Germline assignment: CDR1 KGHSH and CDR2 LQKENI. This CDR3 is 14 amino acids long. The V segment lost 4 bases and the J segment 10 bases; nucleotides outside the gene matches: 6. The CDR3 DNA sequence: TGTGCCAGCTCACTGCGACTAGCGGGAGTATCGCAGTATTTT. It yields the protein CASSLRLAGVSQYF.

V and J are TRBV4-2 and TRBJ2-4; D is uncertain. Trimming cost V 1 base and J 9 bases, with 13 bases left between them. Germline values: CDR1 LGHNA, CDR2 YNFKEQ. This CDR3 is built from 14 residues. In nucleotides, the CDR3 is TGTGCCAGCAGCCAAGGAGTCAGTTTGCGCATTCAGTACTTC. It yields the protein CASSQGVSLRIQYF.

The chain joins TRBV27 to TRBJ2-7, with D possibly being TRBD1 (6 bases). V lost 1 base and J lost 0, with 16 bases in between. This CDR3 comprises 17 residues. From germline, CDR1 is MNHEY and CDR2 SMNVEV (reference sequence). The CDR3 loop is CASSLYSPGQSSYEQYF. DNA of the CDR3: TGTGCCAGCAGTTTATATTCCCCCGGACAGAGCTCCTACGAGCAGTACTTC.

The chain is built from TRBV30 and TRBJ2-5; 9 bases agree with TRBD2. The CDR3 has 19 amino acids. Germline CDR1 and CDR2: GTSNPN and SVGIG (reference sequence). Germline trimming cut 1 base from V and 7 bases from J; bases unmatched to any gene: 22. The CDR3 DNA is TGTGCCTGGAGTGCAAGAACCCCCTGGGGCGGGAGGGGGTTTGGGACCCAGTACTTC. It yields the protein CAWSARTPWGGRGFGTQYF.

The genes are TRBV4-2 and TRBJ2-5, with 13 nucleotides matching TRBD2. The CDR3 loop spans 17 amino acids. V lost 4 bases to trimming and J lost 2 bases; unmatched junction nucleotides: 7. Germline CDR1 reads LGHNA; CDR2 reads YNFKEQ. CDR3 sequence reads: CASSPLTSGRAQETQYF. The DNA of the CDR3 is TGTGCCAGCAGCCCGCTTACTAGCGGGAGGGCACAAGAGACCCAGTACTTC.

This chain uses TRBV2 with TRBJ1-5; no clear D. The germline CDR1 and CDR2 sequences are SNHLY and FYNNEI. The CDR3 runs 13 residues. V was shortened by 6 bases and J by 2 bases, with 8 bases between the two germline ends. The chain's CDR3 is CASRAGGNQPQHF. The CDR3 region has the DNA TGTGCCAGCAGGGCCGGGGGCAATCAGCCCCAGCATTTT.

This clone was detected once. The chain has TRBV5-1 and TRBJ2-7; D is perhaps TRBD1 or TRBD2 (6 bases each). Germline lookup yields CDR1 SGHRS and CDR2 YFSETQ. CDR3 length equals 15 residues. V lost 3 bases and J 2 bases, leaving 15 bases between the germline ends. The CDR3 loop reads CASSSLGGSTYEQYF. The CDR3 DNA sequence: TGCGCCAGCAGCTCCCTGGGGGGCTCAACCTACGAGCAGTACTTC.

This chain joins TRBV7-2 and TRBJ2-7; D tentatively reads TRBD1 or TRBD2 (7 bases each). With 5 bases removed from V and 5 bases from J, the gap between germline ends came to 13 bases. The CDR3 spans 13 residues. Germline CDR1 SGHTA, CDR2 FQGNSA. The CDR3 region has the DNA TGTGCCAGCAGCCGACAGGGAGGGGACGAGCAGTACTTC. Translation gives CASSRQGGDEQYF.

The chain uses TRBV4-1 and TRBJ1-1, with a tentative D call TRBD1 (6 bases). The CDR3 runs 15 residues. V dropped 1 base and J dropped 10 bases, with 19 bases sitting between them. CDR1 is MGHRA and CDR2 is YSYEKL in the germline V gene. The CDR3 protein is CASSQGRDTSSAAFF. In nucleotides, the CDR3 is TGCGCCAGCAGCCAAGGTAGGGACACCTCCTCGGCAGCTTTCTTT.

This clone was observed a few times. CDR3 in amino acids: CASSSTRQGVGNQPQHF. CDR3 nucleotides: TGTGCCAGCAGCTCGACACGACAGGGAGTTGGCAATCAGCCCCAGCATTTT. J is TRBJ1-5 and V is TRBV7-9, with 7 bases aligning to TRBD1. The junction had 11 bases not matched to a gene; V was cut back by 4 bases and J by 2 bases. Germline-derived CDR1 and CDR2 are SEHNR and FQNEAQ (reference sequence). This CDR3 contains 17 residues.

The gene calls are TRBV5-4 and TRBJ2-5, with D possibly TRBD2 on 7 matching bases. Germline-derived CDR1 and CDR2 are SGHNT and YYREEE (reference sequence). The ends were cut back, 4 bases at V and 3 bases at J, with 22 bases in the middle. The length of the CDR3 is 17 residues. The DNA of the CDR3 is TGTGCCAGCAGCCCCCGGGGAGGGGGGGGGATTGAAGAGACCCAGTACTTC. Translating it yields CASSPRGGGGIEETQYF.

The V gene is TRBV9, the J gene TRBJ2-2; D ambiguous. The ends were cut back, 0 bases at V and 5 bases at J, with 8 bases in the middle. CDR1 is SGDLS and CDR2 is YYNGEE in the germline V gene. This CDR3 has 14 amino acids. Here the CDR3 reads CASSVAVETGELFF. The DNA for the CDR3 is TGTGCCAGCAGCGTAGCTGTGGAAACCGGGGAGCTGTTTTTT.

This clone was seen repeatedly, ten times or more. This rearrangement joins TRBV13 to TRBJ2-7; a possible D gene is TRBD2 (5 bases). This CDR3 comprises 14 residues. CDR1 PRHDT and CDR2 FYEKMQ come from the germline V gene (reference sequence). V was cut by 2 bases and J by 5 bases, with 13 bases left in between. CDR3 DNA sequence: TGTGCCAGCAGCTTAAGTCCGCGGAGGAACGAGCAGTACTTC. Residues: CASSLSPRRNEQYF.

The V call is TRBV6-5, the J call TRBJ2-1; D call uncertain. The CDR3 is 13 amino acids. V was trimmed by 6 bases and J by 4 bases, leaving 10 bases between them. Germline CDR1 MNHEY, CDR2 SVGAGI. CDR3 nucleotides: TGTGCCAGCAGCCCGACTCCTTACAATGAGCAGTTCTTC. This gives the protein CASSPTPYNEQFF.

The gene calls are TRBV10-3 and TRBJ2-1; 7 bases are shared with TRBD2. The CDR3 loop spans 16 amino acids. CDR1 ENHRY and CDR2 SYGVKD come from the germline V gene. Trimming at V came to 0 bases and at J to 4 bases, leaving 6 bases not matched to a gene. The CDR3 DNA reads TGTGCCATCAGTGAGTCTTGGCTAGCGGTATACAATGAGCAGTTCTTC. It is translated as CAISESWLAVYNEQFF.

The rearrangement uses TRBV5-4 and TRBJ2-5; D is perhaps TRBD2 (5 bases). Between the trimmed V and J ends, which lost 6 bases and 5 bases, there was a span of 8 bases. The CDR3 totals 11 residues. Germline-derived CDR1 and CDR2 are SGHNT and YYREEE (reference sequence). CDR3 nucleotide sequence: TGTGCCAGCATCGGGGAGGAGACCCAGTACTTC. Protein sequence: CASIGEETQYF.

The chain's CDR3 is CASSEATPEKLFF. The CDR3 DNA is TGTGCCAGCAGTGAAGCGACACCTGAAAAACTGTTTTTT. This chain connects TRBV6-1 to TRBJ1-4; no reliable D call. Germline-derived CDR1 and CDR2 are MNHNS and SASEGT. CDR3 length: 13 amino acids. Trimming removed 0 bases from V and 7 bases from J, with 6 bases in between.